Described below is a single T cell receptor beta chain sequence and its context. J lost 8 bases, V lost 3 bases, and 3 bases had no gene match. The CDR3 is 15 residues long. Germline assignment: CDR1 MNHEY and CDR2 SMNVEV (reference sequence). This record comes from a study of T cell responses to AZD1222 COVID-19 vaccine. The data were produced by immunoSEQ multiplex PCR, yet TCRdb's version contains in-frame clones alone and is incomplete. Of 150,000 to 200,000 clones listed, approximately 90% are singletons. Sequenced material: peripheral blood, taken 28 days after the second AZD1222 dose. The chain is built from TRBV27 and TRBJ2-1; 14 bases are a match to TRBD2. The sequence came from an adult who received the AZD1222 COVID-19 vaccine. CDR3 coding DNA: TGTGCCAGCAGTTTTGGGACTAGCGGGAGCGATGAGCAGTTCTTC. Its protein product is CASSFGTSGSDEQFF.